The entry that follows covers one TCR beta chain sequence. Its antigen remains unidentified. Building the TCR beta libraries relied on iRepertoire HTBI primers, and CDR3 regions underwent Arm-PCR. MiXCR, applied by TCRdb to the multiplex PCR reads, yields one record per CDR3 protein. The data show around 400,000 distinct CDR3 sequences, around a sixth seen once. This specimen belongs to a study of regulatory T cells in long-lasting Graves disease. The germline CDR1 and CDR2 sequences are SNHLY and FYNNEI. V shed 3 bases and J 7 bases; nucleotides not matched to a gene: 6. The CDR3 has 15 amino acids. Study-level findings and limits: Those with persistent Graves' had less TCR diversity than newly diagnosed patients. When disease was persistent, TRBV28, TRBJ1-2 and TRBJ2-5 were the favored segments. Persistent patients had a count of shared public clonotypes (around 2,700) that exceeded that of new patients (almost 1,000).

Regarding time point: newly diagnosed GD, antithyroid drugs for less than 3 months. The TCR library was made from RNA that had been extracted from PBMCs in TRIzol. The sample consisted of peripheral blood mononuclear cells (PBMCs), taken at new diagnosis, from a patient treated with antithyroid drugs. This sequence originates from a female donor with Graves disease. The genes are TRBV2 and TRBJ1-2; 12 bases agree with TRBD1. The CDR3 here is CASSDKGQGARGYTF. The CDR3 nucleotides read TGTGCCAGCAGTGACAAGGGACAGGGGGCGCGTGGCTACACCTTC.